This T cell receptor beta chain was found in a study of Graves' ophthalmopathy and Graves' hyperthyroidism. Whole-study results and caveats: Sensitivity reached roughly 70% and specificity approximately 72% when the model predicted ophthalmopathy progression.

RNA transcripts yielded amplified TCR beta CDR3 regions. An opening RT-PCR round employed HTBI primers and preceded a second-round multiplex PCR. Each CDR3 protein is one row after TCRdb ran MiXCR on the multiplex PCR reads. The data contain about 220,000 distinct CDR3 sequences, about a fifth of them seen just once; the ten biggest clones take up 43%. This clonotype was found many times. Its target is unknown. V dropped 5 bases and J dropped 5 bases, with 11 bases sitting between them. The length of the CDR3 is 12 residues. Germline V lookup: CDR1 SGHRS, CDR2 YFSETQ. The rearrangement joins TRBV5-1 to TRBJ2-7; the D call may be TRBD1 or TRBD2 (5 bases each). Sample: peripheral blood. The origin of this receptor is a woman aged 50 to 65 with Graves' ophthalmopathy. CDR3 bases: TGCGCCAGCAGATGGGGGAATCACGAGCAGTACTTC. This translates into CASRWGNHEQYF. Based on the CDR3 plus reference TRBV5-1 and TRBJ2-7, the full variable domain is KAGVTQTPRYLIKTRGQQVTLSCSPISGHRSVSWYQQTPGQGLQFLFEYFSETQRNKGNFPGRFSGRQFSNSRSEMNVSTLELGDSALYLCASRWGNHEQYFGPGTRLTVT.